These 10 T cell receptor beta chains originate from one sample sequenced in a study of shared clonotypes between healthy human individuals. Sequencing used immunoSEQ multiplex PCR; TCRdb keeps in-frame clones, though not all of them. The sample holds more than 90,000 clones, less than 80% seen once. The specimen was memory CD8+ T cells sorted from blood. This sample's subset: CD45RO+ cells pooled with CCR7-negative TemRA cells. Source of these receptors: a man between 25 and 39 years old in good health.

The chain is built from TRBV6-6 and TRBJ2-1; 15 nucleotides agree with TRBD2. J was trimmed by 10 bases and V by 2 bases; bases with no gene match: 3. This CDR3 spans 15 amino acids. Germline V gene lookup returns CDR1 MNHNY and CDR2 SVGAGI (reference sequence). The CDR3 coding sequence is TGTGCCAGCAGTTACGGACTAGCGGGAGGGGAAGAGCAGTTCTTC. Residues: CASSYGLAGGEEQFF.

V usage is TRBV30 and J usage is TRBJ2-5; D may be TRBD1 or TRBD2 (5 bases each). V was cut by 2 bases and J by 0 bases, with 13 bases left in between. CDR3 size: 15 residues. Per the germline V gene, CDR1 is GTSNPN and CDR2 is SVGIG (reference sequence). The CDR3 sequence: CAWSPGTVNQETQYF. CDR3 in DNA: TGTGCCTGGAGTCCCGGGACGGTAAACCAAGAGACCCAGTACTTC.

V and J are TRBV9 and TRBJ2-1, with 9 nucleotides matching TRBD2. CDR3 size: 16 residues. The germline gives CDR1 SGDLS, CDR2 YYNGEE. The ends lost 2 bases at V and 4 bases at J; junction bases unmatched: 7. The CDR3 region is CASSVLTSGLYNEQFF. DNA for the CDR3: TGTGCCAGCAGCGTCCTAACTAGCGGGCTATACAATGAGCAGTTCTTC.

The CDR3 DNA is TGTGCCAGCAGCTTACGCCCGGGACTAGCGGACCACAATGAGCAGTTCTTC. This translates into CASSLRPGLADHNEQFF. The chain uses TRBV7-8 and TRBJ2-1; 11 bases map to TRBD2. Losses at the gene ends were 2 bases for V and 5 bases for J; bases not matched to a gene: 8. The CDR3 totals 17 residues. CDR1 and CDR2 (germline): SGHVS, FQNEAQ. Drawing the rest from reference TRBV7-8 and TRBJ2-1, the complete variable domain is GAGVSQSPRYKVAKRGQDVALRCDPISGHVSLFWYQQALGQGPEFLTYFQNEAQLDKSGLPSDRFFAERPEGSVSTLKIQRTQQEDSAVYLCASSLRPGLADHNEQFFGPGTRLTVL.

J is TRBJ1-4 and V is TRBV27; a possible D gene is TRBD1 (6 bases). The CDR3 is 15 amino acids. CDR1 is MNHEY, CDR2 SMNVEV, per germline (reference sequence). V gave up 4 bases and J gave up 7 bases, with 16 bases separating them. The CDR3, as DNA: TGTGCCAGCAGTTACCTCGGGACAAGTAGTGAAAAACTGTTTTTT. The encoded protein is CASSYLGTSSEKLFF.

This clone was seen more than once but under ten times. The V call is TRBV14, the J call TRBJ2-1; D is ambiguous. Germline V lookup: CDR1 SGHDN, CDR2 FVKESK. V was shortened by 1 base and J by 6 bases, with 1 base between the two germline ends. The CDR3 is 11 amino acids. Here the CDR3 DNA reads TGTGCCAGCAGCCAAGGCAATGAGCAGTTCTTC. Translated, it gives CASSQGNEQFF. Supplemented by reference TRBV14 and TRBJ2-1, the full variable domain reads EAGVTQFPSHSVIEKGQTVTLRCDPISGHDNLYWYRRVMGKEIKFLLHFVKESKQDESGMPNNRFLAERTGGTYSTLKVQPAELEDSGVYFCASSQGNEQFFGPGTRLTVL.

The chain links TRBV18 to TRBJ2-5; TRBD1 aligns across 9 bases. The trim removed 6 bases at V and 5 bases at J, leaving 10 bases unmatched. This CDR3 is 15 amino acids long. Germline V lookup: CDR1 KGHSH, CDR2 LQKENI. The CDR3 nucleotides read TGTGCCAGCTCTCAAGAGACAGGGGGTATTGAGACCCAGTACTTC. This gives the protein CASSQETGGIETQYF.

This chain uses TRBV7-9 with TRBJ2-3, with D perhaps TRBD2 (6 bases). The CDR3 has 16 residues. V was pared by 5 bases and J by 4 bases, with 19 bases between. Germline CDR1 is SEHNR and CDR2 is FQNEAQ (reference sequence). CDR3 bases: TGTGCCAGCAGCCCGGGACTGCTGGGCGAAGCAGATACGCAGTATTTT. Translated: CASSPGLLGEADTQYF. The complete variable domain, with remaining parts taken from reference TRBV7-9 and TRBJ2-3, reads DTGVSQNPRHKITKRGQNVTFRCDPISEHNRLYWYRQTLGQGPEFLTYFQNEAQLEKSRLLSDRFSAERPKGSFSTLEIQRTEQGDSAMYLCASSPGLLGEADTQYFGPGTRLTVL.

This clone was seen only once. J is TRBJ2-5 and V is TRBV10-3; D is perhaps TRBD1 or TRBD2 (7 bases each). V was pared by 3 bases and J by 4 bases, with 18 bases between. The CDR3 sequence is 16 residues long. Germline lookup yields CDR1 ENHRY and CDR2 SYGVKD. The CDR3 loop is CAISDSGGGTSETQYF. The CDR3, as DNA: TGTGCCATCAGTGACTCAGGGGGGGGCACATCAGAGACCCAGTACTTC.

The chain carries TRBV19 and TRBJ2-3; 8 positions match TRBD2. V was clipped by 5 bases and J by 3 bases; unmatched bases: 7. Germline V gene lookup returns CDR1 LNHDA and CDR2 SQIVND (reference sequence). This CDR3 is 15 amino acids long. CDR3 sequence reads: CASSEGGRLTDTQYF. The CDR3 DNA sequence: TGTGCCAGTAGTGAAGGCGGGAGGTTAACAGATACGCAGTATTTT.